Below, 24 T cell receptor beta chains from the same sample are listed, as sequenced in a study of blood T cells in healthy people across ages (dated by TCRdb to about 2015). The library came from 5' RACE. TCRdb names Illumina HiSeq 2500 as the instrument used. A second PCR of about 7 to 12 cycles was run with a J-beta primer mix and a sample-barcoded 5' primer. Using fastp trimming at Q25 and MiXCR clonotype assembly, TCRdb reanalyzed the public sequencing data and kept in-frame beta chains. Identical CDR3 protein sequences are pooled into one entry, listed with their most common genes and DNA. The sample table lists hundreds of thousands of distinct CDR3 sequences, roughly 30% of them with a count of one. Approximately 15% of the sample is held by the ten biggest clonotypes. What was sequenced was blood. These receptors originate from an elderly woman in good health. Donor details come from another sample of the same person, matched by shared clones.

The sample holds a few counts of this clonotype. The chain joins TRBV12-5 to TRBJ1-5, with 8 bases that match TRBD1. Looked up from germline, CDR1 is LGHNT and CDR2 is FRNRAP. This CDR3 is built from 15 residues. J gave up 11 bases and V 6 bases, and 15 bases lay outside the gene matches. CDR3 amino acids: CASGPGQGRDSAQHF. The CDR3 DNA follows: TGTGCTAGTGGCCCCGGACAGGGAAGGGATTCGGCCCAGCATTTT.

As regards this clonotype: This sequence may be a read error, since a much larger clone differs from it by one base. The CDR3 loop reads CSAIGKGRRYKQYF. The CDR3 DNA reads TGCAGTGCTATCGGAAAGGGACGGCGCTACAAGCAGTACTTC. V usage is TRBV20-1 and J usage is TRBJ2-7; D possibly uses TRBD1 or TRBD2 (5 bases each). The germline CDR1 and CDR2 sequences are DFQATT and SNEGSKA (reference sequence). The CDR3 runs 14 residues.

The CDR3 nucleotides are TGTGCCAGCAGCTTAGTGGTGGGACAGGGTAATGGCTACACCTTC. Its translation is CASSLVVGQGNGYTF. The genes are TRBV7-2 and TRBJ1-2; TRBD1 matches at 9 bases. The germline V gene encodes CDR1 SGHTA and CDR2 FQGNSA. The CDR3 length is 15 residues. V was clipped by 1 base and J by 6 bases; unmatched bases: 6.

This clonotype was picked up many times. The chain links TRBV5-1 to TRBJ1-6; D remains unclear. CDR3 length: 14 residues. V lost 5 bases, J lost 9 bases, and 15 bases lay in between. CDR1 and CDR2 (germline): SGHRS, YFSETQ. The DNA of the CDR3 is TGCGCCAGCAGTGACGAGGGAACGGCTTCACCCCTCCACTTT. It specifies CASSDEGTASPLHF.

Remarks on this clonotype: It may be a read error: a sequence one base away is much more abundant. V and J are TRBV5-1 and TRBJ2-5, with 7 bases fitting TRBD2. Germline-derived CDR1 and CDR2 are SGHRS and YFSETQ. CDR3 length: 18 residues. The CDR3 here is CASSLGLGAGDRQETRYF. CDR3 coding DNA: TGCGCCAGCAGCTTGGGGCTCGGGGCGGGGGACCGCCAAGAGACCCGGTACTTC.

The J gene is TRBJ1-2, the V gene TRBV30; perhaps TRBD1 as D (6 bases). Germline CDR1 and CDR2: GTSNPN and SVGIG (reference sequence). V was shortened by 0 bases and J by 2 bases, with 10 bases between the two germline ends. The CDR3 runs to 14 residues. The CDR3 sequence: CAWSVQGKNYGYTF. In nucleotides, the CDR3 is TGTGCCTGGAGTGTACAGGGCAAGAACTATGGCTACACCTTC.

This clonotype was counted only a few times. The rearrangement joins TRBV12-3 or TRBV12-4 to TRBJ1-4, with TRBD1 matching over 9 bases. There are 17 residues in the CDR3. J gave up 3 bases and V 6 bases, and 11 bases lay outside the gene matches. CDR3 in amino acids: CASSPGQGFIANEKLFF. CDR3 nucleotide sequence: TGTGCCAGCAGCCCGGGACAGGGATTCATAGCTAATGAAAAACTGTTTTTT.

The V gene is TRBV7-2, the J gene TRBJ2-5; D might be TRBD2 (6 bases). CDR1 is SGHTA, CDR2 FQGNSA, per germline. The CDR3 runs to 13 residues. V lost 4 bases and J lost 5, with 11 bases in between. CDR3 protein: CASSSSVGETQYF. The CDR3 coding sequence is TGTGCCAGCAGCTCTAGCGTAGGGGAGACCCAGTACTTC.

V usage is TRBV20-1 and J usage is TRBJ1-1, with D possibly TRBD1 on 6 matching bases. In germline, CDR1 is DFQATT, CDR2 SNEGSKA (reference sequence). Trimming took 2 bases from V and 0 from J, leaving 16 bases between them. This CDR3 is built from 16 residues. In DNA, the CDR3 is TGCAGTGCTAGACACTTACAGGGATTCCTGAACACTGAAGCTTTCTTT. As protein: CSARHLQGFLNTEAFF.

There are many counts of this clonotype. This rearrangement joins TRBV12-3 or TRBV12-4 to TRBJ1-6; D gene unclear. The CDR3 length is 12 residues. V shed 4 bases and J shed 10 bases, with 8 bases lying between them. The DNA for the CDR3 is TGTGCCAGCAGTTCCAGGTGGTCACCCCTCCACTTT. Translated, it gives CASSSRWSPLHF.

The chain recombines TRBV13 with TRBJ2-5; maybe TRBD1 (6 bases). The germline gives CDR1 PRHDT, CDR2 FYEKMQ (reference sequence). The CDR3 contains 15 residues. The V and J ends lost 0 bases and 3 bases respectively, with 11 bases between them. The CDR3 region has the DNA TGTGCCAGCAGCTTAGGGACAGGACAAGAAGAGACCCAGTACTTC. Translating gives CASSLGTGQEETQYF.

This chain uses TRBV24-1 with TRBJ1-2; 8 nucleotides align to TRBD1. Germline lookup yields CDR1 KGHDR and CDR2 SFDVKD. Germline trimming cut 4 bases from V and 7 bases from J; bases unmatched to any gene: 10. The CDR3 covers 15 residues. In nucleotides, the CDR3 is TGTGCCACCAGTGACCCGGGGACAGGAGGATTTGGCTACACCTTC. It yields the protein CATSDPGTGGFGYTF.

Comment on this clonotype: This may be a read error, as it is one base from a much larger clone. Without the conserved terminal phenylalanine or tryptophan, this CDR3 likely stems from a read error. The chain recombines TRBV30 with TRBJ2-5; no clear D gene. The germline V and J ends were trimmed by 4 bases and 1 base, with 4 bases remaining between them. This CDR3 is built from 11 residues. Germline assignment: CDR1 GTSNPN and CDR2 SVGIG (reference sequence). The CDR3 sequence is CAWTSQETQYC. The DNA of the CDR3 is TGTGCCTGGACTAGCCAAGAGACCCAGTACTGC.

The chain joins TRBV20-1 to TRBJ1-4, with D hard to call. V was trimmed by 7 bases and J by 7 bases, leaving 16 bases between them. CDR1 and CDR2 from the germline V gene are DFQATT and SNEGSKA (reference sequence). The CDR3 has 13 amino acids. The CDR3 reads CSVRPPLGEKLFF. The CDR3 DNA sequence: TGCAGTGTCAGACCTCCTTTAGGTGAAAAACTGTTTTTT.

The sample holds a few counts of this clonotype. The chain carries TRBV30 and TRBJ1-5; the D gene is possibly TRBD1 (6 bases). Per germline, CDR1 GTSNPN and CDR2 SVGIG (reference sequence). This CDR3 is 13 amino acids long. V was cut by 3 bases and J by 5 bases, with 11 bases left in between. The CDR3 spells CAWSPGGDQPQHF. DNA of the CDR3: TGTGCCTGGAGCCCGGGGGGCGATCAGCCCCAGCATTTT.

This clonotype was seen only a few times. The rearrangement links TRBV30 to TRBJ1-6, with a tentative D call TRBD1 (6 bases). Trimming left V 2 bases short and J 7 bases short, with 15 bases between. Germline V gene sequence: CDR1 GTSNPN, CDR2 SVGIG (reference sequence). The CDR3 loop spans 15 amino acids. The CDR3 DNA reads TGTGCCTGGAGTCGCACCCAGGGGCGGAATTCACCCCTCCACTTT. It is translated as CAWSRTQGRNSPLHF.

There are many counts of this clonotype. The CDR3 nucleotides are TGCAGCGTTGATCTCGGGACTAGCGGGACAGATACGCAGTATTTT. Residues: CSVDLGTSGTDTQYF. The V call is TRBV29-1, the J call TRBJ2-3; 12 nucleotides align to TRBD2. The CDR3 length is 15 residues. Germline CDR1 SQVTM, CDR2 ANQGSEA. Trimming removed 3 bases from V and 3 bases from J; junction bases left unmatched: 4.

The chain is built from TRBV29-1 and TRBJ2-1; 9 nucleotides align to TRBD2. CDR1 SQVTM and CDR2 ANQGSEA come from the germline V gene. This CDR3 comprises 13 residues. Trimming cost V 7 bases and J 7 bases; bases outside gene matches: 8. The CDR3 bases are TGCAGCGCATTAGCGGGAGCGGGGAATGAGCAGTTCTTC. Protein sequence: CSALAGAGNEQFF.

As regards this clonotype: A much larger clonotype is one base distant, so this may be a read error. This chain uses TRBV12-3 or TRBV12-4 with TRBJ1-2, with a possible D match to TRBD1 (5 bases). The CDR3 contains 16 residues. The CDR3 nucleotides are TGTGCCAGCAGCTTTTCTTCGGGGCAGGCCCGCTATGACTACACCTTC. This codes for CASSFSSGQARYDYTF.

This clonotype was observed many times. The gene calls are TRBV20-1 and TRBJ1-6; 8 nucleotides match TRBD1. Looked up from germline, CDR1 is DFQATT and CDR2 is SNEGSKA (reference sequence). V lost 1 base to trimming and J lost 9 bases; unmatched junction nucleotides: 2. The CDR3 sequence is 13 residues long. CDR3 residues: CSARGRGPSPLHF. The DNA for the CDR3 is TGCAGTGCTAGAGGCAGGGGGCCTTCACCCCTCCACTTT.

The table lists this clonotype with many counts. The gene calls are TRBV20-1 and TRBJ2-1; 13 bases align to TRBD2. The CDR3 is 19 residues long. Per germline, CDR1 DFQATT and CDR2 SNEGSKA (reference sequence). Unmatched junction bases numbered 15, after V lost 0 bases and J lost 7 bases. The CDR3 coding sequence is TGCAGTGCTAGAGATGCACTAGCGGGGGGGCCTGATGGAAGAAATGAGCAGTTCTTC. This gives the protein CSARDALAGGPDGRNEQFF.

A remark on this clonotype: One junction end disagrees with the germline gene, perhaps due to a read error. CDR3 sequence: CTSSLTGTKNIQYF. CDR3 bases: TGTACCAGCAGCTTAACGGGGACCAAAAACATTCAGTACTTC. V gene TRBV7-9 combines with J gene TRBJ2-4; weak D call: TRBD2 (5 bases). This CDR3 has 14 amino acids. CDR1 SEHNR and CDR2 FQNEAQ come from the germline V gene (reference sequence).

This clonotype came up many times. The CDR3 region has the DNA TGTGCCAGCAGTCCTAACAGGGCCAACTATGGCTACACCTTC. Its translation is CASSPNRANYGYTF. V is TRBV7-3 and J is TRBJ1-2, with D tentatively TRBD1 (6 bases). The V gene's germline CDR1 is SGHTA and CDR2 FQGTGA. CDR3 length: 14 amino acids. V gave up 6 bases and J gave up 2 bases, with 13 bases separating them.

The chain uses TRBV10-3 and TRBJ1-6, with TRBD1 matching 7 bases. V dropped 7 bases and J dropped 10; count of bases not matched to a gene: 7. This CDR3 comprises 13 residues. Germline CDR1 and CDR2: ENHRY and SYGVKD. CDR3 in DNA: TGTGCCATCAAAGAGGGGACAGTATCACCCCTCCACTTT. Translated: CAIKEGTVSPLHF.